This TCR beta chain comes out of a study of blood T cell repertoires in COVID-19. Study at large: Spain, Italy and the United States supplied samples that represented acute and convalescent COVID-19. T cells, B-cell-depleted T cells, or PBMCs provided the cDNA or gDNA that served as material.

Original processing methods: By means of reference gene primer amplification, nucleated cell counts were estimated. Sequencing used immunoSEQ multiplex PCR; TCRdb keeps in-frame clones, though not all of them. That table supplies the V and J calls and clone size; D and trimming were determined from the DNA. Among roughly 80,000 clones listed, around four fifths were seen once. This clone is a singleton in its sample. The receptor was isolated from a human donor in a cohort sampled during active COVID-19. The sequencing input was peripheral blood.

The CDR3 nucleotides read TGTGCCTGGAGAGGGGACAGCTATGGCTACACCTTC. Amino acids: CAWRGDSYGYTF. The chain couples TRBV30 to TRBJ1-2; 7 nucleotides align to TRBD1. V trimming: 3 bases; J trimming: 4 bases; junction bases outside the gene matches: 2. The CDR3 runs to 12 residues. Germline V CDR1 and CDR2: GTSNPN, SVGIG (reference sequence).